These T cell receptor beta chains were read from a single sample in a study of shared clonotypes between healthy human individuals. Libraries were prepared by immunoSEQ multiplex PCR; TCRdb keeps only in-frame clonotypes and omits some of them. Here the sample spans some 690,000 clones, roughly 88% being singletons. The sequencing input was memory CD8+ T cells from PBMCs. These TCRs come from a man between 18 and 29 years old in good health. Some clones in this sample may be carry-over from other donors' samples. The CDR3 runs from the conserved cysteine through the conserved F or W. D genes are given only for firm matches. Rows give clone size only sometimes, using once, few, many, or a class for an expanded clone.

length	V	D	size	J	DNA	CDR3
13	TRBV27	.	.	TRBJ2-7	TGTGCCAGCAGTCCCTGGACCGGTTACGAGCAGTACTTC	CASSPWTGYEQYF
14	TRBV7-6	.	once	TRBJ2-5	TGTGCCAGCAGCTCACTGTGGGGAGGAGAGACCCAGTACTTC	CASSSLWGGETQYF
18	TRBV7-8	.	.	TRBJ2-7	TGTGCCAGCAGCTTAGGTCTGATAGGGAGCAGGGGGAGGGACGAGCAGTACTTC	CASSLGLIGSRGRDEQYF
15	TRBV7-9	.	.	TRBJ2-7	TGTGCCAGCAGCTTAGCGGGGACGGAAACGGCCGAGCAGTACTTC	CASSLAGTETAEQYF
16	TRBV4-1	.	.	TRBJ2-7	TGCGCCAGCAGCCAAGTTCCGGGGTCTGTTTCGTGGGAGCAGTACTTC	CASSQVPGSVSWEQYF
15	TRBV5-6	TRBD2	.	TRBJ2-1	TGTGCCAGCAGCTTCGGGACTAGCGGCTACAATGAGCAGTTCTTC	CASSFGTSGYNEQFF
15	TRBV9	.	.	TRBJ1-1	TGTGCCAGCAGCCTAGATGGGGGCGCTGGGACTGAAGCTTTCTTT	CASSLDGGAGTEAFF
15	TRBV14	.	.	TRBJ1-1	TGTGCCAGCAGCTCCCTCGACCGGGGAGGGACTGAAGCTTTCTTT	CASSSLDRGGTEAFF
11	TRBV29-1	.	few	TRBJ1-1	TGCAGCGTTCTCCAGGGAACTGAAGCTTTCTTT	CSVLQGTEAFF
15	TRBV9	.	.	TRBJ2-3	TGTGCCAGCAGCGTAGGGTTAGGGATCACAGATACGCAGTATTTT	CASSVGLGITDTQYF
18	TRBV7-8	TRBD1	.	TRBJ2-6	TGTGCCAGCAGCTCACGGACAGGAGCCCAATCTGGGGCCAACGTCCTGACTTTC	CASSSRTGAQSGANVLTF
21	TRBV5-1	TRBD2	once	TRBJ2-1	TGCGCCAGCAGCTTGAACCCCGGACTAGCGGGAGAAGAGGGCTCCTACAATGAGCAGTTCTTC	CASSLNPGLAGEEGSYNEQFF
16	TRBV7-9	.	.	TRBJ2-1	TGTGCCAGCAGCCTAGGACCACCCAGCTCCTACAATGAGCAGTTCTTC	CASSLGPPSSYNEQFF
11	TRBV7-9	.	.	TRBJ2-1	TGTGCCAGCAGCCTAGTGGGTGAGCAGTTCTTC	CASSLVGEQFF
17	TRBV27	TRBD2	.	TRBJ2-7	TGTGCCAGCAGTTTGCCCTCAGTGAGCGGGAAAGTCTACGAGCAGTACTTC	CASSLPSVSGKVYEQYF
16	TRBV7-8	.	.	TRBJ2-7	TGTGCCAGCAGCTTAGTAGGGGTAATAGATGCCTACGAGCAGCACTTC	CASSLVGVIDAYEQHF
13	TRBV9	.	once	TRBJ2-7	TGTGCCAGCAGCGTGTCTAGCGACTACGAGCAGTACTTC	CASSVSSDYEQYF
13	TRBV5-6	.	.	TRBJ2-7	TGTGCCAGCAGCTTGGTTAGCGGATACGAGCAGTACTTC	CASSLVSGYEQYF
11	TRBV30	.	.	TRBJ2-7	TGTGCCTGGACCTGGGGTTACGAGCAGTACTTC	CAWTWGYEQYF
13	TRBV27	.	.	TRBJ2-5	TGTGCCAGCAGTCCCCGAAGGGGAGAGACCCAGTACTTC	CASSPRRGETQYF
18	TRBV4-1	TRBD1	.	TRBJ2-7	TGCGCCAGCAGCCATGGCTACGGTTGGGGACAGGGGCACGACGAGCAGTACTTC	CASSHGYGWGQGHDEQYF
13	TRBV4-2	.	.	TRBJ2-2	TGTGCCAGCAGACGCATAGGGTCCGGGGAGCTGTTTTTT	CASRRIGSGELFF
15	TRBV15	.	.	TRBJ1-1	TGTGCCACCAGCCTAATGGGTGGGGGGGGCACTGAAGCTTTCTTT	CATSLMGGGGTEAFF
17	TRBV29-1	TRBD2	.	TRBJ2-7	TGCAGCGTAGCGGGACTAGCAATCGAGGTGGATAACTACGAGCAGTACTTC	CSVAGLAIEVDNYEQYF
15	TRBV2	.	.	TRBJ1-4	TGTGCCAGCAGTGACCCTCGGCAGGGCAATGAAAAACTGTTTTTT	CASSDPRQGNEKLFF
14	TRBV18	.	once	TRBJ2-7	TGTGCCAGCTCACCGTTAACCCAGGGCTACGAGCAGTACTTC	CASSPLTQGYEQYF
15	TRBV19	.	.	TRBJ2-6	TGTGCCAGTAGTATCGCTGGCTCTGGGGCCAACGTCCTGACTTTC	CASSIAGSGANVLTF
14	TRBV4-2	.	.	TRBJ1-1	TGTGCCAGCAGCCAAGAAGACATGAACACTGAAGCTTTCTTT	CASSQEDMNTEAFF
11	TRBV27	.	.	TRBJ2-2	TGTGCCAGCGGGTTCATCGGGGAGCTGTTTTTT	CASGFIGELFF
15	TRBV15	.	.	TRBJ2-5	TGTGCCACCAGCAGAGCCCTGTCAGGGGGGGAGACCCAGTACTTC	CATSRALSGGETQYF
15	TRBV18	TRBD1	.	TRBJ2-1	TGTGCCAGCTCACCCACAGGGGGCTCCTACAATGAGCAGTTCTTC	CASSPTGGSYNEQFF
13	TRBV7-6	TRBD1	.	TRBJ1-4	TGTGCCAGCAGCTCGGGACAGTGGCGAAAACTGTTTTTT	CASSSGQWRKLFF
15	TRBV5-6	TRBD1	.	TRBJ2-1	TGTGCCAGCAGCTTGGGTACAGGGGGCGCGGTTGAGCAGTTCTTC	CASSLGTGGAVEQFF